The rows below give T cell receptor beta chains drawn from one sample of a study of blood T cells in healthy people across ages. MiXCR was run by TCRdb on the 5' RACE reads, yielding one entry per CDR3 protein. The sample lists around 1.7 million distinct CDR3 sequences, approximately 28% seen once, with approximately 7.7% in the top ten. The sequencing sample was made of blood. Every receptor here comes from a woman in her twenties or thirties in good health. Each CDR3 is given with its conserved first and last residue. D genes are given only for firm matches. Clone size is stated in some rows and not others, as once, few, many or a class when expanded.

clone size: .
D gene: .
V gene: TRBV9
J gene: TRBJ2-7
CDR3 protein: CACSVLSDSYEQYF
CDR3 DNA: TGTGCCTGCAGCGTTTTAAGCGACTCCTACGAGCAGTACTTC

clone size: .
D gene: .
V gene: TRBV6-5
J gene: TRBJ1-2
CDR3 protein: CASSYSRDRVGYTF
CDR3 DNA: TGTGCCAGCAGTTACTCGAGGGATAGGGTCGGCTACACCTTC

clone size: .
D gene: .
V gene: TRBV15
J gene: TRBJ2-5
CDR3 protein: CATSRGDRPGETQYF
CDR3 DNA: TGTGCCACCAGCAGAGGGGACCGGCCCGGGGAGACCCAGTACTTC

clone size: few
D gene: TRBD1
V gene: TRBV25-1
J gene: TRBJ2-7
CDR3 protein: CASRDQGAYEQYF
CDR3 DNA: TGTGCCAGCAGGGATCAGGGGGCATACGAGCAGTACTTC

clone size: .
D gene: .
V gene: TRBV4-3
J gene: TRBJ2-2
CDR3 protein: CASSRDGASGELFF
CDR3 DNA: TGCGCCAGCAGCCGAGACGGTGCAAGTGGGGAGCTGTTTTTT

clone size: few
D gene: TRBD1
V gene: TRBV7-2
J gene: TRBJ1-1
CDR3 protein: CASSQRTGRTEAFF
CDR3 DNA: TGTGCCAGCAGCCAACGGACAGGGCGGACTGAAGCTTTCTTT

clone size: .
D gene: .
V gene: TRBV20-1
J gene: TRBJ1-1
CDR3 protein: CSASEGGQAGAFF
CDR3 DNA: TGCAGTGCTAGTGAAGGGGGGCAGGCTGGAGCTTTCTTT

clone size: .
D gene: TRBD1
V gene: TRBV28
J gene: TRBJ1-2
CDR3 protein: CACGYYGGGAVGGYTF
CDR3 DNA: TGTGCCTGCGGTTATTATGGAGGGGGCGCAGTAGGAGGCTACACCTTC

clone size: many
D gene: TRBD1
V gene: TRBV20-1
J gene: TRBJ2-5
CDR3 protein: CSARVPTGVQETQYF
CDR3 DNA: TGCAGTGCTAGAGTACCGACAGGGGTTCAAGAGACCCAGTACTTC

clone size: many
D gene: TRBD2
V gene: TRBV12-3/TRBV12-4
J gene: TRBJ2-1
CDR3 protein: CASSLFTSGGNEQFF
CDR3 DNA: TGTGCCAGCAGTCTTTTTACTAGCGGGGGGAATGAGCAGTTCTTC

clone size: .
D gene: .
V gene: TRBV7-9
J gene: TRBJ1-1
CDR3 protein: CASDSAEEWAFF
CDR3 DNA: TGTGCCAGCGACTCGGCGGAAGAATGGGCTTTCTTT

clone size: .
D gene: .
V gene: TRBV6-1
J gene: TRBJ2-3
CDR3 protein: CASSLLTVPTDTQYF
CDR3 DNA: TGTGCCAGCAGTCTTCTAACGGTTCCCACAGATACGCAGTATTTT

clone size: .
D gene: TRBD2
V gene: TRBV4-3
J gene: TRBJ2-3
CDR3 protein: CASSRGSSDTQYF
CDR3 DNA: TGCGCCAGCAGCCGCGGGAGCTCAGATACGCAGTATTTT

clone size: many
D gene: .
V gene: TRBV24-1
J gene: TRBJ2-1
CDR3 protein: CATSDLTSQWGNEQFF
CDR3 DNA: TGTGCCACCAGTGATTTGACTAGCCAATGGGGGAATGAGCAGTTCTTC

clone size: .
D gene: TRBD1
V gene: TRBV5-6
J gene: TRBJ1-1
CDR3 protein: CASKDRVETEAFF
CDR3 DNA: TGTGCCAGCAAGGACAGGGTAGAAACTGAAGCTTTCTTT

clone size: .
D gene: .
V gene: TRBV7-2
J gene: TRBJ1-4
CDR3 protein: CASSLNYGEKLFF
CDR3 DNA: TGTGCCAGCAGCTTAAACTATGGGGAAAAACTGTTTTTT

clone size: .
D gene: TRBD1
V gene: TRBV18
J gene: TRBJ1-5
CDR3 protein: CASSPGQGAGQPQHF
CDR3 DNA: TGTGCCAGCTCACCGGGACAGGGGGCCGGTCAGCCCCAGCATTTT

clone size: few
D gene: .
V gene: TRBV7-9
J gene: TRBJ2-7
CDR3 protein: CAGSYGTVSYEQYF
CDR3 DNA: TGTGCCGGCAGCTACGGGACTGTATCCTACGAGCAGTACTTC

clone size: many
D gene: TRBD1
V gene: TRBV10-3
J gene: TRBJ2-5
CDR3 protein: CAISVTGESETQYF
CDR3 DNA: TGTGCCATCAGTGTGACAGGGGAATCAGAGACCCAGTACTTC

clone size: .
D gene: .
V gene: TRBV29-1
J gene: TRBJ2-5
CDR3 protein: CSVEDRGGGQETQYF
CDR3 DNA: TGCAGCGTTGAAGATCGAGGGGGGGGCCAAGAGACCCAGTACTTC

clone size: .
D gene: .
V gene: TRBV28
J gene: TRBJ1-6
CDR3 protein: CASRTFSSSPLHF
CDR3 DNA: TGTGCCAGTCGGACCTTCAGTTCTTCACCCCTCCACTTT

clone size: few
D gene: .
V gene: TRBV5-1
J gene: TRBJ2-2
CDR3 protein: CASSLLSTGELFF
CDR3 DNA: TGCGCCAGCAGTTTACTTTCCACCGGGGAGCTGTTTTTT

clone size: few
D gene: TRBD2
V gene: TRBV12-3/TRBV12-4
J gene: TRBJ2-5
CDR3 protein: CASRRTSGETQYF
CDR3 DNA: TGTGCCAGCAGGAGGACTAGCGGGGAGACCCAGTACTTC

clone size: .
D gene: .
V gene: TRBV20-1
J gene: TRBJ1-2
CDR3 protein: CSGHREGGYGYTF
CDR3 DNA: TGCAGTGGCCACCGGGAAGGAGGCTATGGCTACACCTTC

clone size: .
D gene: .
V gene: TRBV4-2
J gene: TRBJ2-1
CDR3 protein: CASSQVPRRSYNEQFF
CDR3 DNA: TGTGCCAGCAGCCAAGTGCCCAGACGCTCCTACAATGAGCAGTTCTTC

clone size: .
D gene: TRBD1
V gene: TRBV27
J gene: TRBJ1-2
CDR3 protein: CASSLRGETGSGYTF
CDR3 DNA: TGTGCCAGCAGTTTAAGGGGAGAGACAGGGTCGGGCTACACCTTC

clone size: .
D gene: .
V gene: TRBV20-1
J gene: TRBJ2-3
CDR3 protein: CSAREFGTDTQYF
CDR3 DNA: TGCAGTGCTAGGGAGTTCGGCACAGATACGCAGTATTTT

clone size: many
D gene: TRBD1
V gene: TRBV6-5
J gene: TRBJ1-2
CDR3 protein: CASSRLDRDYGYTF
CDR3 DNA: TGTGCCAGCAGCCGATTGGACAGGGACTATGGCTACACCTTC

clone size: .
D gene: .
V gene: TRBV20-1
J gene: TRBJ2-1
CDR3 protein: CSAGSGGLASNEQFF
CDR3 DNA: TGCAGTGCGGGGTCCGGCGGCCTGGCCAGCAATGAGCAGTTCTTC

clone size: few
D gene: TRBD2
V gene: TRBV7-2
J gene: TRBJ2-1
CDR3 protein: CASSLLGASGGAAPFF
CDR3 DNA: TGTGCCAGCAGCTTACTGGGAGCTAGCGGGGGGGCCGCGCCGTTCTTC

clone size: .
D gene: TRBD2
V gene: TRBV6-1
J gene: TRBJ2-3
CDR3 protein: CATERTSGGSDTQYF
CDR3 DNA: TGTGCGACCGAGAGAACCAGCGGGGGGTCAGATACGCAGTATTTT

clone size: few
D gene: .
V gene: TRBV20-1
J gene: TRBJ2-1
CDR3 protein: CSASDGGQISEQFF
CDR3 DNA: TGCAGTGCTAGTGATGGGGGCCAAATAAGTGAGCAGTTCTTC

clone size: .
D gene: .
V gene: TRBV7-2
J gene: TRBJ2-2
CDR3 protein: CASSPDYANTGELFF
CDR3 DNA: TGTGCCAGCAGCCCGGACTACGCGAACACCGGGGAGCTGTTTTTT

clone size: few
D gene: TRBD2
V gene: TRBV10-3
J gene: TRBJ2-3
CDR3 protein: CAISDGVSGRATDTQYF
CDR3 DNA: TGTGCCATCAGTGACGGGGTTAGCGGGAGGGCCACAGATACGCAGTATTTT

clone size: many
D gene: TRBD1
V gene: TRBV20-1
J gene: TRBJ2-1
CDR3 protein: CSASTLPVIRRDRWLNEQFF
CDR3 DNA: TGCAGTGCTAGTACACTCCCGGTTATCCGCCGGGACAGGTGGCTCAATGAGCAGTTCTTC

clone size: .
D gene: .
V gene: TRBV19
J gene: TRBJ2-3
CDR3 protein: CASSPSLRTDTQYF
CDR3 DNA: TGTGCCAGTAGTCCGAGCCTACGGACAGATACGCAGTATTTT

clone size: .
D gene: .
V gene: TRBV3-1
J gene: TRBJ2-1
CDR3 protein: CASSQARGSKVF
CDR3 DNA: TGTGCCAGCAGCCAGGCGCGGGGATCGAAGGTCTTC